This T cell receptor (beta chain) stems from a study of STAT5B mutations in CD4+ large granular lymphocyte leukemia. Study-level points and caveats: Patient CD4-sorted repertoires stayed more clonal than healthy ones after leukemic-clone removal. No patients shared main leukemic clonotypes, though about 25% appeared at low frequency elsewhere. Compared with healthy controls (2/35), patient top clones favored TRBV06 (8/27).

This clone was found once. Its antigen is not identified. In the study's own analysis: A productive frequency of 2.59 x 10-5 was the lowest detectable. Method: immunoSEQ multiplex PCR; TCRdb's copy keeps in-frame clones and lacks some. Clonal size and the V and J genes are those of that table, whereas D and trimming came from the DNA. The table lists roughly 38,000 clones, 75% to 85% of them singletons, with approximately 0.6% in the top ten. This CDR3 is built from 16 residues. V shed 0 bases and J shed 4 bases, with 13 bases lying between them. Germline V lookup: CDR1 LGHNA, CDR2 YNFKEQ. This TCR came from a human donor in good health. The sample was CD4+ T cells from blood buffy coats. This rearrangement joins TRBV4-2 to TRBJ2-1, with a tentative D call TRBD2 (7 bases). CDR3 amino acids: CASSQDRGGVYNEQFF. CDR3 in DNA: TGTGCCAGCAGCCAAGATAGGGGGGGGGTATACAATGAGCAGTTCTTC.